This T cell receptor beta chain was found in a study of T cell responses to AZD1222 COVID-19 vaccine. Regarding the study as a whole: Only 5 or 6 people who got AZD1222 tested seropositive at baseline. Two doses of AZD1222 preceded a rise in Spike-specific TCR breadth and depth.

With regard to this clone: The antigen remains unidentified.

TCRdb's copy holds only in-frame clones and misses some; the assay was immunoSEQ multiplex PCR. This table holds roughly 170,000 clones, 90% to 95% found once. This CDR3 has 13 residues. Trimming removed 2 bases at V and 4 bases at J, with 6 bases between. Germline V lookup: CDR1 MNHEY, CDR2 SMNVEV (reference sequence). The origin of this receptor is an adult in good health. The J gene is TRBJ1-5, the V gene TRBV27, with D hard to call. Sequencing used peripheral blood, obtained on day 0 of AZD1222 vaccination. CDR3 DNA sequence: TGTGCCAGCAGTTTACGGCTTAATCAGCCCCAGCATTTT. This encodes CASSLRLNQPQHF.